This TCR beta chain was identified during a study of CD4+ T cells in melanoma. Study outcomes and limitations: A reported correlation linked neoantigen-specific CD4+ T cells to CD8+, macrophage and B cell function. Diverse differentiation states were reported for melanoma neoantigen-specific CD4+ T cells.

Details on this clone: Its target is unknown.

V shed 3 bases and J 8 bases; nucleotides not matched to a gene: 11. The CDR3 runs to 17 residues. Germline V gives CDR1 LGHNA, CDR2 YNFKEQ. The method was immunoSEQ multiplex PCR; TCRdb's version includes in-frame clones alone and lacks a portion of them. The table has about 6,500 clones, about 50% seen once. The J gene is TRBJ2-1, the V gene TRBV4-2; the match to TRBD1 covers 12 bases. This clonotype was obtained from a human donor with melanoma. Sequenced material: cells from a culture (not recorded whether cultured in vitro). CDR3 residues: CASSQQARDRGLDEQFF. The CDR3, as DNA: TGTGCCAGCAGCCAGCAAGCCCGGGACAGGGGGCTGGATGAGCAGTTCTTC.